The table lists the clone carrying this T cell receptor beta chain with many counts. Its antigen is as yet unknown. TCRdb called the 5' RACE reads again in MiXCR, with one record for every CDR3 protein. The sample holds around 66,000 distinct CDR3 sequences, 4.5% to 5.5% seen once. These data belong to a study of neurological immune-mediated disorders. Looking at the study overall: Of the multiple sclerosis patients, around 35 in total, roughly 30 were relapsing-remitting and 3 were secondary progressive. Overall study results and limits: HTLV-1-associated myelopathy showed the most TCR clonal expansion; multiple sclerosis the least, below healthy controls. The multiple sclerosis repertoire cluster was not associated with any clinical or MRI feature, with the authors stating that larger cohorts are needed.

Trimming removed 2 bases at V and 7 bases at J, with 11 bases between. The germline CDR1 and CDR2 sequences are MNHEY and SVGAGI. The CDR3 has 14 residues. This chain links TRBV6-5 with TRBJ1-4; TRBD1 is a possible D gene (5 bases). This TCR was sampled from a woman in her 70s with multiple sclerosis. Sequencing was done on a sample of PBMCs. CDR3 region: CASSYGDRGEKLFF. The CDR3 coding sequence is TGTGCCAGCAGTTACGGAGACAGAGGTGAAAAACTGTTTTTT.